The text below deals with one T cell receptor (beta chain). Its antigen is currently unknown. These data originate in a study of T cell repertoires in cytomegalovirus infection. Background on the study: Peptides in the study included HLA-C-restricted and HLA-B-restricted CMV epitopes. TCR beta signatures that were public indicated CMV infection and matching HLA type. Broader study findings: Pooled public TCR beta family frequency picked out CMV carriers with the relevant HLA. What dominated the ex vivo response were HLA-C-restricted CMV-specific TCR beta clonotypes.

In TCRdb, the reads were re-called with MiXCR into one record per CDR3 protein. Found here are 900,000 to 950,000 distinct CDR3 sequences, approximately 31% of them singletons; the top ten hold 13%. This TCR was recovered from a human donor in good health (CMV status not recorded). Some clones in this sample may be carry-over from other donors' samples. The material sequenced was cultured CD8+ T cells from PBMCs, taken from culture after CMV antigen stimulation.

CDR3 in DNA: TGTGCCAGCAGCCCCTTTCAGGCCAGCAATCAGCCCCAGCATTTT. This gives the protein CASSPFQASNQPQHF. The chain employs TRBV5-5 and TRBJ1-5; no firm D call. The CDR3 covers 15 residues. Trimming pared 4 bases from V and 1 base from J, leaving 12 bases between. Germline V gene data show CDR1 as SGHKS and CDR2 as YYEKEE (reference sequence).